These T cell receptor beta chains were read from a single sample in a study of shared clonotypes between healthy human individuals. This table comes from immunoSEQ multiplex PCR, and its TCRdb copy is limited to in-frame clones, with some not included. This sample carries millions of clones, just over 90% of them seen once, and the ten largest clones take 0.3% to 0.4%. Sequencing was carried out using naive CD4+ T cells from PBMCs. All receptors derive from a man between 18 and 35 years old in good health. Some clones in this sample may be carry-over from other donors' samples. Each CDR3 is given with its conserved first and last residue. The order of the fields is J gene, V gene, CDR3 protein.

TRBJ2-1 | TRBV27 | CASSLMGDPSYNEQFF
TRBJ1-2 | TRBV6-1 | CASTAGYGYTF
TRBJ2-1 | TRBV7-3 | CASSQTGFYNEQFF
TRBJ2-3 | TRBV29-1 | CSALTSGISGDTQYF
TRBJ2-1 | TRBV12-5 | CASAYGTTSGSKSYNEQFF
TRBJ2-7 | TRBV6-1 | CASSGDLPRPEQYF
TRBJ2-5 | TRBV11-2 | CASSLVITETQYF
TRBJ2-7 | TRBV6-6 | CASRGWGVSYEQYF
TRBJ1-1 | TRBV28 | CASNPQNTEAFF
TRBJ2-4 | TRBV5-1 | CASSPRSREENIQYF
TRBJ2-1 | TRBV2 | CASTQGTYNEQFF
TRBJ2-2 | TRBV15 | CATSRESGVTGELFF
TRBJ2-2 | TRBV9 | CASTAGTNTGELFF
TRBJ1-4 | TRBV2 | CASSLSQGLNEKLFF
TRBJ2-2 | TRBV14 | CASSQLSGELFF
TRBJ1-4 | TRBV7-2 | CASSPQGNEKLFF
TRBJ2-1 | TRBV7-3 | CASSLFGGSYNEQFF
TRBJ2-3 | TRBV5-1 | CASSSRPSGIPDTQYF
TRBJ2-1 | TRBV7-3 | CASSLGPPSEQFF
TRBJ1-1 | TRBV28 | CASSPMAGLTEAFF
TRBJ1-2 | TRBV7-9 | CASSLSAGIYGYTF
TRBJ2-7 | TRBV7-8 | CASSQTGTGLIEQYF
TRBJ2-7 | TRBV11-2 | CASSLIEGAGEQYF
TRBJ1-2 | TRBV19 | CASTHLIHRTGVDGYTF
TRBJ2-7 | TRBV5-1 | CASSFAGPGNEQYF
TRBJ2-1 | TRBV29-1 | CSVEDPRGVRNEQFF
TRBJ2-3 | TRBV5-4 | CASTGTSVTDTQYF
TRBJ2-5 | TRBV7-3 | CASSPTGRLETQYF
TRBJ1-1 | TRBV29-1 | CSVEKMANTEAFF
TRBJ1-1 | TRBV25-1 | CASSEGGPPEAFF
TRBJ1-2 | TRBV6-1 | CASSEAKQYGYTF
TRBJ2-2 | TRBV5-1 | CASSFRTSGGTGELFF
TRBJ1-4 | TRBV7-2 | CASSFSTGPNEKLFF
TRBJ2-3 | TRBV11-2 | CASSFGYSTDTQYF
TRBJ1-3 | TRBV7-3 | CASSLGSLGDTIYF
TRBJ1-3 | TRBV5-4 | CASSLDGAAISGNTIYF
TRBJ1-2 | TRBV6-5 | CASSFDQDRSGYTF
TRBJ1-3 | TRBV28 | CATDKGGTPYDTIYF
TRBJ2-1 | TRBV4-2 | CASSQEGQGYNEQFF
TRBJ1-2 | TRBV27 | CASSYTDGYGYTF
TRBJ2-7 | TRBV6-5 | CASRPGGAYYEQYF
TRBJ2-3 | TRBV25-1 | CASSEITGKYTDTQYF
TRBJ1-1 | TRBV18 | CASSTSARANTEAFF
TRBJ2-1 | TRBV11-2 | CASSPRGRGRGSYNEQFF